This TCR beta chain was documented in a study of T cells after posttransplantation cyclophosphamide. Sequencing was performed with immunoSEQ multiplex PCR; in TCRdb, only in-frame clones are kept and a portion is missing. The sample presents approximately 25,000 clones, none singletons. Whole-study findings and limits: Blood and skin or GI T cell repertoires showed limited TRB overlap. Recipient CMV seropositivity and CMV reactivation strongly tracked TRB clonality. Later post-transplant blood repertoires were often dominated by donor CD8+ memory clones.

The CDR3 sequence is 13 residues long. From germline, CDR1 is SGHTA and CDR2 FQGTGA. V was pared by 4 bases and J by 3 bases, with 2 bases of the junction left unmatched. Peripheral blood was collected from the related graft donor on the marrow donation day. This clone was recorded at least ten times. The antigen remains unidentified. Sequencing was performed on PBMCs. The receptor was derived from a woman aged 45-60 years in good health, CMV-negative, and a related stem cell transplant donor. J is TRBJ1-1 and V is TRBV7-3; 7 bases agree with TRBD1. The CDR3 loop is CASSSTGYTEAFF. In DNA form, the CDR3 reads TGTGCCAGCAGCTCGACAGGGTACACTGAAGCTTTCTTT.